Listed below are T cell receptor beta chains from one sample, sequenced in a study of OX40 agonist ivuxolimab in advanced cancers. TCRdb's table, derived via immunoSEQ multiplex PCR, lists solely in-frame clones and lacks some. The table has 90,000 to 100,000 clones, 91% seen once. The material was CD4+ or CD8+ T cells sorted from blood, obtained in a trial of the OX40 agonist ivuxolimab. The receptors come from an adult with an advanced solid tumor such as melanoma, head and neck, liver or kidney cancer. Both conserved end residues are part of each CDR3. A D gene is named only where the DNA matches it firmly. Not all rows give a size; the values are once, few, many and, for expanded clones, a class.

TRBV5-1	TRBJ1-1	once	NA	TGCGCCAGCAGCTTGCGAGGGGGGGACACTGAAGCTTTCTTT	CASSLRGGDTEAFF
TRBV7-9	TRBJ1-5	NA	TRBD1	TGTGCCAGCAGCGGTCGAGACAGGGGGCGGGGTCAGCCCCAGCATTTT	CASSGRDRGRGQPQHF
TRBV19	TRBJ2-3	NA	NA	TGTGCCAGTAGTACCCTCCCGGGGCAGATATCCACCCTCAATACGCAGTATTTT	CASSTLPGQISTLNTQYF
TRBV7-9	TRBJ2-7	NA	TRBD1	TGTGCCAGCAGCTTAGACAGGGGCTACGAGCAGTACTTC	CASSLDRGYEQYF
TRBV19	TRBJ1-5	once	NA	TGTGCCAGTAGTATGAAGGCACTACGGCCCCAGCATTTT	CASSMKALRPQHF
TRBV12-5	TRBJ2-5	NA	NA	TGTGCTAGTGGTTTGGAAATAGGAGCGACCCAGTACTTC	CASGLEIGATQYF
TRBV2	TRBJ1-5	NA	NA	TGTGCCAGCAGTGGTAACAGCCATCAGCCCCAGCATTTT	CASSGNSHQPQHF
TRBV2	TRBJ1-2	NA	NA	TGTGCCAGCAGTTTTTTGTGGACAGAAGATGGCTACACCTTC	CASSFLWTEDGYTF
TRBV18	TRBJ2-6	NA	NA	TGTGCCAGCTCACCCTCCCAGCCTGGGGCCAACGTCCTGACTTTC	CASSPSQPGANVLTF
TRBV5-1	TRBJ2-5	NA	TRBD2	TGCGCCAGCAGCTTGGACGGGAGTGGTAGCGGGCGGAAGACCCAGTACTTC	CASSLDGSGSGRKTQYF
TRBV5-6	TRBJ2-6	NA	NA	TGTGCCAGCAGCACGGGGGGCAGCACTGGGGCCAACGTCCTGACTTTC	CASSTGGSTGANVLTF
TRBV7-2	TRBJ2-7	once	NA	TGTGCCAGCAGCTTAGAACCAGGGGCCGGCCACGAGCAGTACTTC	CASSLEPGAGHEQYF
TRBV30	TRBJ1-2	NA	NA	TGTGCCTGGAGTGTAGGAGATGTAGGCTACACCTTC	CAWSVGDVGYTF
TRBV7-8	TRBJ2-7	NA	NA	TGTGCCAGCAGCTCTAGATACGAGCAGTACTTC	CASSSRYEQYF
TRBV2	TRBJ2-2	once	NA	TGTGCCAGCAGTGTACTAGCGAACACCGGGGAGCTGTTTTTT	CASSVLANTGELFF